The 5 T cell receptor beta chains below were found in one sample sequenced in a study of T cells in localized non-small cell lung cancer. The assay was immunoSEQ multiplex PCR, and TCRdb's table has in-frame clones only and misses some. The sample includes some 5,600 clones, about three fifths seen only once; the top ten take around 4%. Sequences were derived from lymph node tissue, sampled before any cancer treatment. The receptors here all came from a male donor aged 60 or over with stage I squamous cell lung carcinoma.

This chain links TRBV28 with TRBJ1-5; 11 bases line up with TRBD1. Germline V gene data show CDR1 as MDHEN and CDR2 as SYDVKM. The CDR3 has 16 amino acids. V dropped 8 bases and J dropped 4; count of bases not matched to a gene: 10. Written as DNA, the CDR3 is TGTGCCAGCGGGACAGGGGGTACCGGGGGGAATCAGCCCCAGCATTTT. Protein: CASGTGGTGGNQPQHF.

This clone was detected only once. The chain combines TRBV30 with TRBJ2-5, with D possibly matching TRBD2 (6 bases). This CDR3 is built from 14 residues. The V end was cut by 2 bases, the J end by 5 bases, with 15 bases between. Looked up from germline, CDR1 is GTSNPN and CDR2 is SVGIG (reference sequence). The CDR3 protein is CAWSRRTSRETQYF. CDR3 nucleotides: TGTGCCTGGAGTCGTCGTACTAGCCGGGAGACCCAGTACTTC.

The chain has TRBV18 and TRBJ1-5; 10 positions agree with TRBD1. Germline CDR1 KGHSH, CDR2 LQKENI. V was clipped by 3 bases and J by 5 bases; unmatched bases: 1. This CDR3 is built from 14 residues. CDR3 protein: CASSPGQGHQPQHF. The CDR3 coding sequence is TGTGCCAGCTCACCGGGACAGGGGCATCAGCCCCAGCATTTT.

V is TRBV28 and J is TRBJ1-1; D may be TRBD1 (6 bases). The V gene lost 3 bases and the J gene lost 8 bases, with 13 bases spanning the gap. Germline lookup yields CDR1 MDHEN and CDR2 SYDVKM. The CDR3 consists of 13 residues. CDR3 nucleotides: TGTGCCAGCAGTTTTAAGGGGGGCTGGGAAGCTTTCTTT. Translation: CASSFKGGWEAFF.

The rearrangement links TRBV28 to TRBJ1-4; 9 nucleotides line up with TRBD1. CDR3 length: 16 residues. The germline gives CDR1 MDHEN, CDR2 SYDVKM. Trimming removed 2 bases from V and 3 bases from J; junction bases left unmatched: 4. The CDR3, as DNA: TGTGCCAGCAGTTTAGGAGGGACAGGGTCTAATGAAAAACTGTTTTTT. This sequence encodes CASSLGGTGSNEKLFF.